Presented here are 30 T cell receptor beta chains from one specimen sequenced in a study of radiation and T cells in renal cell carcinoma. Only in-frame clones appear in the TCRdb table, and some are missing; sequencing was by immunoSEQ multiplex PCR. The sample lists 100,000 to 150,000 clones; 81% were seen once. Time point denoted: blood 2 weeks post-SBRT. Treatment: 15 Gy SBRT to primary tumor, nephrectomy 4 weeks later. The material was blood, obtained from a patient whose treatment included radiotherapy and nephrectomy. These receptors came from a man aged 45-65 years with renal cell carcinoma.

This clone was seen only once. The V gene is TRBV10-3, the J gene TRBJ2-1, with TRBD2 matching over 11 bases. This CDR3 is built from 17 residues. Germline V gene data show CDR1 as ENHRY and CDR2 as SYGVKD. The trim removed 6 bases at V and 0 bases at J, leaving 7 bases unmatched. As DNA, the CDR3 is TGTGCCATCAGCCCGGGACTAGCGGCTAACTCCTACAATGAGCAGTTCTTC. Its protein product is CAISPGLAANSYNEQFF.

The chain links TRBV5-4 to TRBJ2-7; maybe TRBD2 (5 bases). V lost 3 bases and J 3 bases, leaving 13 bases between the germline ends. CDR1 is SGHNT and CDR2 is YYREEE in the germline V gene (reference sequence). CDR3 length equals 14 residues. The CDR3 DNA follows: TGTGCCAGCAGCTCGGGGTCAAGATACTACGAGCAGTACTTC. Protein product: CASSSGSRYYEQYF.

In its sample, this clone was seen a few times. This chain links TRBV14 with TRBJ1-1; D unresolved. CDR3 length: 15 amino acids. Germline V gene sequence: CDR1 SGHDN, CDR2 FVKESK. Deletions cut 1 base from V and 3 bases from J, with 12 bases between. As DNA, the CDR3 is TGTGCCAGCAGCCAAGTGGCGGGTTCTGACACTGAAGCTTTCTTT. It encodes CASSQVAGSDTEAFF.

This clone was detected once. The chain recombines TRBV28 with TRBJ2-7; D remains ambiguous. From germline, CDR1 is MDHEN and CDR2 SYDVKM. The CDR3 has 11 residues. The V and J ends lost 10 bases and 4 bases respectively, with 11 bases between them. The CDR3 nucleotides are TGTGCCACGACGGGTGGGTACGAGCAGTACTTC. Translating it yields CATTGGYEQYF.

As DNA, the CDR3 is TGTGCCAGCAGTTATCCACGTAAGGGCTACACCTTC. Encoded protein: CASSYPRKGYTF. The chain couples TRBV28 to TRBJ1-2; D remains ambiguous. V gave up 4 bases and J gave up 8 bases, with 11 bases separating them. This CDR3 is 12 amino acids long. From germline, CDR1 is MDHEN and CDR2 SYDVKM.

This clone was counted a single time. The CDR3 bases are TGTGCCAGCAGCTTAATAGCGGCCTCCTACAATGAGCAGTTCTTC. Protein: CASSLIAASYNEQFF. V is TRBV7-9 and J is TRBJ2-1; weak D call: TRBD2 (6 bases). V lost 2 bases and J lost 0, with 8 bases in between. The CDR3 sequence is 15 residues long. In germline, CDR1 is SEHNR, CDR2 FQNEAQ (reference sequence). Filled out from reference TRBV7-9 and TRBJ2-1, the complete variable domain reads DTGVSQNPRHKITKRGQNVTFRCDPISEHNRLYWYRQTLGQGPEFLTYFQNEAQLEKSRLLSDRFSAERPKGSFSTLEIQRTEQGDSAMYLCASSLIAASYNEQFFGPGTRLTVL.

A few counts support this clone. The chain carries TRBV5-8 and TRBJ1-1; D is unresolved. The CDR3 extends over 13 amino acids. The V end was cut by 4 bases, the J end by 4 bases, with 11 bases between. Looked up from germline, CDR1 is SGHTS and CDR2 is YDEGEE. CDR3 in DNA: TGTGCCAGCAGCAAAAGTCGGGGCACTGAAGCTTTCTTT. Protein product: CASSKSRGTEAFF.

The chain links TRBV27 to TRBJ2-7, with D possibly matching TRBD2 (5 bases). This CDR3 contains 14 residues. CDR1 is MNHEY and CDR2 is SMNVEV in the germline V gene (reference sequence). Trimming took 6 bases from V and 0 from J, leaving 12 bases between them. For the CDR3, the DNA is TGTGCCAGCAGCTACGCGGGCCTCTCCTACGAGCAGTACTTC. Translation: CASSYAGLSYEQYF.

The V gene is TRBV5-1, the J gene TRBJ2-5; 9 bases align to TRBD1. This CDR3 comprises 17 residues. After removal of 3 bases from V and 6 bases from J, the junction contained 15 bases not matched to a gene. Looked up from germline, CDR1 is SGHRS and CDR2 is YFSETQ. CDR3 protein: CASSYQSGTGSMKTQYF. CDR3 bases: TGCGCCAGCAGCTATCAATCCGGGACAGGGAGTATGAAGACCCAGTACTTC.

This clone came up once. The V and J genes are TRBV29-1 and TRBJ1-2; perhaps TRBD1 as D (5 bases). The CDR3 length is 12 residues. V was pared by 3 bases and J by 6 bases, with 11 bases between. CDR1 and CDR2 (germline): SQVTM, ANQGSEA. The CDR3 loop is CSVDLQGDGYTF. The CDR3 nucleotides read TGCAGCGTTGATCTGCAGGGTGATGGCTACACCTTC.

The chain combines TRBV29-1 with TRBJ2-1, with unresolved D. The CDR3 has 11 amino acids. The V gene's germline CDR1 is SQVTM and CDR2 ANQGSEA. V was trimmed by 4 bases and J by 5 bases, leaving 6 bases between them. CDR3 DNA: TGCAGCGTTGGGGGAAACAATGAGCAGTTCTTC. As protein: CSVGGNNEQFF.

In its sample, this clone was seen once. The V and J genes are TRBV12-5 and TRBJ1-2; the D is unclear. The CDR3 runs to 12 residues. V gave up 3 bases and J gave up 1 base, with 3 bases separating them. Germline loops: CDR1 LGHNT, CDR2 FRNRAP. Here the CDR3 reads CASGLSNYGYTF. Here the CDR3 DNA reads TGTGCTAGTGGTTTAAGTAACTATGGCTACACCTTC.

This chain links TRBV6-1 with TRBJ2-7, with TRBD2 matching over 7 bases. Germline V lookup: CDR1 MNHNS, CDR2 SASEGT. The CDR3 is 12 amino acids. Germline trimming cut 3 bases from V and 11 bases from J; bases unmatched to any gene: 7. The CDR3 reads CASSETRRGKYF. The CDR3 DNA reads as TGTGCCAGCAGTGAGACTAGGCGGGGGAAGTACTTC.

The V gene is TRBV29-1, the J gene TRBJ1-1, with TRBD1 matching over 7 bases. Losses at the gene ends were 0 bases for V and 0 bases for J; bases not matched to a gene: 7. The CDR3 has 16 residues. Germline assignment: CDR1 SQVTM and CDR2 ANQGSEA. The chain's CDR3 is CSVEERGRTLNTEAFF. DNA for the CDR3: TGCAGCGTTGAAGAAAGGGGGCGAACCCTGAACACTGAAGCTTTCTTT.

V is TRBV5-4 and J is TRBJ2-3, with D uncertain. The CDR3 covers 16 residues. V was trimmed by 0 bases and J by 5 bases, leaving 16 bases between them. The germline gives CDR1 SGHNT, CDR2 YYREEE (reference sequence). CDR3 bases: TGTGCCAGCAGCTTGGGTCGGACCCATCGAAGAGATACGCAGTATTTT. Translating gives CASSLGRTHRRDTQYF.

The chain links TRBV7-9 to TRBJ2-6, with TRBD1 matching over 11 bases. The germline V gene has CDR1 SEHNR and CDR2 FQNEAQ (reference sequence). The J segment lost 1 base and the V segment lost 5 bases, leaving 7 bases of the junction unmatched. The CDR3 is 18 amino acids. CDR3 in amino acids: CASSRLGQGASGANVLTF. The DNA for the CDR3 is TGTGCCAGCAGCAGACTTGGACAGGGGGCGTCTGGGGCCAACGTCCTGACTTTC.

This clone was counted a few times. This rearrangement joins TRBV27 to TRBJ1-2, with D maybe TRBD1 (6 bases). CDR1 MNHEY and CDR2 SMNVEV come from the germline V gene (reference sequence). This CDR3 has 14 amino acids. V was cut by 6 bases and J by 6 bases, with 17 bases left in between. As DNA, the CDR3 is TGTGCCAGCAGGACACCAACTGGGGGCCATGGCTACACCTTC. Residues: CASRTPTGGHGYTF.

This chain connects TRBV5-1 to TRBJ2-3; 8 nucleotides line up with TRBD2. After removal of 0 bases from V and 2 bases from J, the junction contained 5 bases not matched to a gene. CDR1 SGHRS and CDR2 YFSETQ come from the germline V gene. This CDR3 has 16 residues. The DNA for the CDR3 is TGCGCCAGCAGCTTGGTTGGCGGGGGGTACACAGATACGCAGTATTTT. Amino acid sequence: CASSLVGGGYTDTQYF.

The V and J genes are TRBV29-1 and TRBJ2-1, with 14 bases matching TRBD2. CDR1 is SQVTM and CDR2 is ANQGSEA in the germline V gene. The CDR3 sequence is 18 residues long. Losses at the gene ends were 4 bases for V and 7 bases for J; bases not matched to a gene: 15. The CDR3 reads CSVAHVPGTSGSSNEQFF. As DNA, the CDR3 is TGCAGCGTTGCCCACGTTCCCGGGACTAGCGGGAGCAGTAATGAGCAGTTCTTC.

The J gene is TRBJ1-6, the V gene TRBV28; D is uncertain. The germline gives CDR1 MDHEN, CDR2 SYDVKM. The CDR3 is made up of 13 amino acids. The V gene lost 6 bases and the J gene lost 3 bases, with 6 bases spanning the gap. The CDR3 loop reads CASRDFYNSPLHF. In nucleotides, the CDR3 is TGTGCCAGCAGGGATTTCTATAATTCACCCCTCCACTTT.

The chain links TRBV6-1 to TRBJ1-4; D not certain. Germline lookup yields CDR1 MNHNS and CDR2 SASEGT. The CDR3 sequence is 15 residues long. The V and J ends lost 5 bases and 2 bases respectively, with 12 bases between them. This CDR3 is CASSSDIRTNEKLFF. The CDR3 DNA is TGTGCCAGCAGTTCCGATATTCGGACTAATGAAAAACTGTTTTTT.

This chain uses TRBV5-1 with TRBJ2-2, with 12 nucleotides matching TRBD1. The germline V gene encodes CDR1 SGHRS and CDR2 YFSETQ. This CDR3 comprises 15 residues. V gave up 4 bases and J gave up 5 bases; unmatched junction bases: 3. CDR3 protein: CASSPGQGATGELFF. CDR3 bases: TGCGCCAGCAGCCCGGGACAGGGGGCTACCGGGGAGCTGTTTTTT.

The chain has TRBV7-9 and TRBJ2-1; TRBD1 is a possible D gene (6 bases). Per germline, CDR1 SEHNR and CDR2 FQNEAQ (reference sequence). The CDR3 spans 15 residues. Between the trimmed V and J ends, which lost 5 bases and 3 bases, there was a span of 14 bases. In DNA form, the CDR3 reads TGTGCCAGCAGCCCTCAGGGGCCTTACTACAATGAGCAGTTCTTC. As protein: CASSPQGPYYNEQFF.

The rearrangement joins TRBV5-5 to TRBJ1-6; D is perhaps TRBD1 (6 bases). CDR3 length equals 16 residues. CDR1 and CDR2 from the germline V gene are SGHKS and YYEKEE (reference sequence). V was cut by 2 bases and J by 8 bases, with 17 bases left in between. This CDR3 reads CASSFDTGTPYSPLHF. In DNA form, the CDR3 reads TGTGCCAGCAGCTTCGACACAGGGACACCGTATTCACCCCTCCACTTT.

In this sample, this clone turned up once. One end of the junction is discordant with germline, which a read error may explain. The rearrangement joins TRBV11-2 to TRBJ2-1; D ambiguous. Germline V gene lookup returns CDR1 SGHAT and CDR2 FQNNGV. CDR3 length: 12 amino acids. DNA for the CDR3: TGCGCCAGCGCAAGCCAGAACAATGAGCAGTTCTTC. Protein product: CASASQNNEQFF.

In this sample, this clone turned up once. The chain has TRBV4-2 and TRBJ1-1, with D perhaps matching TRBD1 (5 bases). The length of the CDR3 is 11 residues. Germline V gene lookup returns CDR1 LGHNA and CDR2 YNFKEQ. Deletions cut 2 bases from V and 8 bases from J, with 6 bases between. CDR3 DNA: TGTGCCAGCAGCCAACGGGACGAAGCTTTCTTT. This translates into CASSQRDEAFF.

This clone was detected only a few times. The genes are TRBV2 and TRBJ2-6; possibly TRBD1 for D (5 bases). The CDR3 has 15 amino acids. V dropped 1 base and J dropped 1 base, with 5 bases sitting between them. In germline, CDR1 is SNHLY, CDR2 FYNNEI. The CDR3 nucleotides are TGTGCCAGCAGTGAAGAGGGGTCTGGGGCCAACGTCCTGACTTTC. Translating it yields CASSEEGSGANVLTF.

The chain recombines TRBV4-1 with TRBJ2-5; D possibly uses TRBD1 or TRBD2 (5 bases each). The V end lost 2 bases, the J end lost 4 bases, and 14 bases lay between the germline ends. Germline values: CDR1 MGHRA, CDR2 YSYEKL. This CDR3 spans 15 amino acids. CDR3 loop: CASSQPRGAGETQYF. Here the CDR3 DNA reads TGCGCCAGCAGCCAACCGAGAGGGGCGGGAGAGACCCAGTACTTC.

The CDR3 protein is CASSQGGPYEQYF. CDR3 DNA sequence: TGTGCCAGCAGCCAAGGGGGGCCCTACGAGCAGTACTTC. The chain joins TRBV7-2 to TRBJ2-7; tentatively, D is TRBD1 or TRBD2 (6 bases each). Germline V gene lookup returns CDR1 SGHTA and CDR2 FQGNSA. Trimming removed 5 bases at V and 2 bases at J, with 10 bases between. CDR3 length: 13 amino acids.

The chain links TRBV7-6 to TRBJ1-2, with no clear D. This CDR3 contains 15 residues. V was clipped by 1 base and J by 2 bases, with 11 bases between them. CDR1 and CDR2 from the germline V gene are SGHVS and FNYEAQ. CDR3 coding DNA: TGTGCCAGCAGCTTAGGATCTTTGGGGAACTATGGCTACACCTTC. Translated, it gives CASSLGSLGNYGYTF. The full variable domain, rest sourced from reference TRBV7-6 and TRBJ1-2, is GAGVSQSPRYKVTKRGQDVALRCDPISGHVSLYWYRQALGQGPEFLTYFNYEAQQDKSGLPNDRFSAERPEGSISTLTIQRTEQRDSAMYRCASSLGSLGNYGYTFGSGTRLTVV.